The clone carrying this TCR beta chain was recorded at least ten times. Germline V lookup: CDR1 SEHNR, CDR2 FQNEAQ (reference sequence). This CDR3 has 14 amino acids. V gave up 4 bases and J gave up 0 bases, with 6 bases separating them. This sample stems from a study of T cell repertoires in cytomegalovirus infection. Study-level background: Signatures in public TCR beta sequences pointed to both CMV infection and matching HLA type.

TCRdb called the reads again in MiXCR, with one record for every CDR3 protein. This sample has 200,000 to 300,000 distinct CDR3 sequences, with around 12% found just once. V is TRBV7-9 and J is TRBJ1-4, with a weak D call TRBD1 (5 bases). Sequencing was carried out using PBMCs. This sequence was found in a human donor in good health (CMV status not recorded). Some clones in this sample may be carry-over from other donors' samples. CDR3 sequence: CASSSDTTNEKLFF. CDR3 nucleotides: TGTGCCAGCAGCTCGGACACAACTAATGAAAAACTGTTTTTT.